Listed below are T cell receptor beta chains from one sample, sequenced in a study of cytomegalovirus exposure and HLA in healthy donors. Assay used: immunoSEQ multiplex PCR; TCRdb lists only in-frame clones, some missing. The sample comprises over 60,000 clones, 75% of which are singletons, and under 15% rests with the top ten. The specimen sequenced was PBMCs. The receptors originated from a man between 65 and 79 years old in good health and CMV-seronegative. The CDR3 runs from the conserved cysteine through the conserved F or W. The D gene is left open where the match is weak. Not all rows give a size; the values are once, few, many and, for expanded clones, a class.

j_gene,v_gene,abundance,d_gene,CDR3nt,CDR3aa
TRBJ1-1,TRBV29-1,few,TRBD1,TGCAGCGTCGCGGGACAGCGAATGAACACTGAAGCTTTCTTT,CSVAGQRMNTEAFF
TRBJ1-2,TRBV5-6,-,-,TGTGCCAGCAGCTTGGGGGCCGGCTATGGCTACACCTTC,CASSLGAGYGYTF
TRBJ2-1,TRBV13,-,-,TGTGCCAGCAGCTTAGCCGGACAGACATCCTACAATGAGCAGTTCTTC,CASSLAGQTSYNEQFF
TRBJ2-7,TRBV10-1,-,TRBD2,TGCGCCAGCAGTGCCAGGACTAGCGGCTACGAGCAGTACTTC,CASSARTSGYEQYF
TRBJ1-2,TRBV6-5,-,-,TGTGCCAGCAGGGGATTCAGACAGCTCTATGGCTACACCTTC,CASRGFRQLYGYTF
TRBJ1-5,TRBV6-4,-,-,TGTGCCAGCAGACAACAGAAATATGGGCAGCCCCAGCATTTT,CASRQQKYGQPQHF
TRBJ2-1,TRBV15,-,TRBD1,TGTGCCACCAGCGTACAGGGGGCTTTAAGGACCTACAATGAGCAGTTCTTC,CATSVQGALRTYNEQFF
TRBJ1-2,TRBV5-1,-,-,TGCGCCAGCACCCTAGACAGTACCTCCTATGGCTACACCTTC,CASTLDSTSYGYTF
TRBJ2-7,TRBV7-2,-,TRBD1,TGTGCCAGCAGCCCAACAGGGGCGGTGGAGGCCTACGAGCAGTACTTC,CASSPTGAVEAYEQYF
TRBJ1-1,TRBV7-8,-,-,TGTGCCAGCAGCTTAGGCGGTGATCTTGAAGCTTTCTTT,CASSLGGDLEAFF
TRBJ1-1,TRBV5-1,few,-,TGCGCCAGCAGCCATACGTCAGGGGAGGGCACTGAAGCTTTCTTT,CASSHTSGEGTEAFF
TRBJ1-6,TRBV30,few,TRBD1,TGTGCCTGGGCCAGACAGGGGGATTCACCCCTCCACTTT,CAWARQGDSPLHF
TRBJ2-2,TRBV9,-,TRBD1,TGTGCCAGCAGCGCGAGGACAGGGTTGGACACCGGGGAGCTGTTTTTT,CASSARTGLDTGELFF
TRBJ1-5,TRBV5-5,-,-,TGTGCCAGCAGTTCAGGGAACCCCCAGCATTTT,CASSSGNPQHF
TRBJ2-3,TRBV6-4,-,-,TGTGCCAGCAGTCAATCAGGGTTAAGCACAGATACGCAGTATTTT,CASSQSGLSTDTQYF
TRBJ2-1,TRBV6-1,-,-,TGTGCCAGCAGCCTTACCCGCGGGGGCACCAATGAGCAGTTCTTC,CASSLTRGGTNEQFF
TRBJ2-3,TRBV5-4,-,TRBD1,TGTGCCAGCAGCTTGGTACAGGGGGCCATAGATACGCAGTATTTT,CASSLVQGAIDTQYF
TRBJ1-1,TRBV6-5,-,-,TGTGCCAGCAGTTACGGCCTAGGACAGCAGAACACTGAAGCTTTCTTT,CASSYGLGQQNTEAFF
TRBJ2-5,TRBV30,-,-,TGTGCCTGGCGTCGTGGGAGCCACGGGATAGAGACCCAGTACTTC,CAWRRGSHGIETQYF
TRBJ2-5,TRBV11-3,-,-,TGTGCCAGCAGCCACGGTAACCAAGAGACCCAGTACTTC,CASSHGNQETQYF
TRBJ2-7,TRBV5-4,-,-,TGTGCCAGCAGCTGGGGACTGGAATCCTACGAGCAGTACTTC,CASSWGLESYEQYF
TRBJ2-5,TRBV27,-,-,TGTGCCAGCAGTACACACAGTAGCGCGAAGACCCAGTACTTC,CASSTHSSAKTQYF
TRBJ2-1,TRBV9,-,TRBD1,TGTGCCAGCAGCGTAGGGACAAGCCAGGGACAGGGATTAAGCTCCTACAATGAGCAGTTCTTC,CASSVGTSQGQGLSSYNEQFF
TRBJ1-5,TRBV4-3,-,-,TGCGCCAGCAGCCAAGAGTTACAGGGACAGCCCCAGCATTTT,CASSQELQGQPQHF
TRBJ2-4,TRBV7-2,once,-,TGTGCCAGCAGCTTTAGTCTCTCTGGACAACTAAACATTCAGTACTTC,CASSFSLSGQLNIQYF
TRBJ1-1,TRBV7-9,-,TRBD1,TGTGCCAGCAGCAACCGGGACAGGGGAAACCAGAACACTGAAGCTTTCTTT,CASSNRDRGNQNTEAFF
TRBJ1-6,TRBV4-1,-,TRBD1,TGCGCCAGCAGCTCCGGGACAGGGGGCCAGTCACCCCTCCACTTT,CASSSGTGGQSPLHF
TRBJ2-1,TRBV5-5,-,-,TGTGCCAGCAGCTTCCGGGGAGGTCACTCCTACAATGAGCAGTTCTTC,CASSFRGGHSYNEQFF
TRBJ1-1,TRBV11-2,few,TRBD1,TGTGCCAGCAGCCCGCAGGGGGCTAGAGGCACTGAAGCTTTCTTT,CASSPQGARGTEAFF
TRBJ1-5,TRBV5-5,-,-,TGTGCCAGCAGTTGGGACATGGGCAATCAGCCCCAGCATTTT,CASSWDMGNQPQHF
TRBJ2-5,TRBV30,once,-,TGTGCCTGGAGTTCAGGCCAAGAGACCCAGTACTTC,CAWSSGQETQYF
TRBJ2-1,TRBV6-5,-,-,TGTGCCAGCAGTCAACAGGAATACAATGAGCAGTTCTTC,CASSQQEYNEQFF
TRBJ1-5,TRBV30,once,-,TGTGCCTGGAGTGAAGGGGCTATTAATCAGCCCCAGCATTTT,CAWSEGAINQPQHF
TRBJ1-5,TRBV28,-,-,TGTGCCAGCAGTTTAGGACAGCAAGTGTATCAGCCCCAGCATTTT,CASSLGQQVYQPQHF
TRBJ2-7,TRBV18,-,TRBD2,TGTGCCAGCTCACCATTCCTAGCGGAAGAATCCTACGAGCAGTACTTC,CASSPFLAEESYEQYF
TRBJ2-7,TRBV7-9,-,-,TGTGCCAGCAGCTTAGGGGGCCTGGGACACGCTAAGGGGCTCGGGCAGTACTTC,CASSLGGLGHAKGLGQYF
TRBJ2-3,TRBV6-5,-,TRBD1,TGTGCCAGCAGTCGGGACAGTCTGATTCGGTATACGCAGTATTTT,CASSRDSLIRYTQYF
TRBJ1-2,TRBV6-4,-,TRBD1,TGTGCCAGCAGTGCCTACGACAGGGGACATGGCTACACCTTC,CASSAYDRGHGYTF